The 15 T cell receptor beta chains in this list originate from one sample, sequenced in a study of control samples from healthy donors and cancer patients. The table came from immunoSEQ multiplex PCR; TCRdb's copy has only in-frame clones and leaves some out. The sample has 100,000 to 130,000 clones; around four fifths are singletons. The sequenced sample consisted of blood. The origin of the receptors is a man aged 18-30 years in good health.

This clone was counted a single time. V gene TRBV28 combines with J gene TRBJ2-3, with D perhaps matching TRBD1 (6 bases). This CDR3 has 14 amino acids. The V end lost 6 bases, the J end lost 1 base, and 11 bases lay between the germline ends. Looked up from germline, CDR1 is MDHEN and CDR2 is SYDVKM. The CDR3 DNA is TGTGCCAGCAGGATCAGGGGACGCACAGATACGCAGTATTTT. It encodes CASRIRGRTDTQYF.

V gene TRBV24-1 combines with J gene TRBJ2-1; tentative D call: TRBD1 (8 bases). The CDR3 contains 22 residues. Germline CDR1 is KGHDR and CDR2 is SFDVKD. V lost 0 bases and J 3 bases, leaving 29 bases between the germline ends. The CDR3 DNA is TGTGCCACCAGTGATTTGGGCGGTGGCCGTCGATCACAGGGGGGGTTCTACAATGAGCAGTTCTTC. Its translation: CATSDLGGGRRSQGGFYNEQFF.

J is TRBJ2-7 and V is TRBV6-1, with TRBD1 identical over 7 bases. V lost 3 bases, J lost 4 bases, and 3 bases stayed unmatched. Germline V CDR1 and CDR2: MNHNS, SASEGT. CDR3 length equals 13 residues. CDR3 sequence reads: CASSEGQHYEQYV. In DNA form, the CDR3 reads TGTGCCAGCAGTGAGGGACAGCATTACGAGCAGTACGTC.

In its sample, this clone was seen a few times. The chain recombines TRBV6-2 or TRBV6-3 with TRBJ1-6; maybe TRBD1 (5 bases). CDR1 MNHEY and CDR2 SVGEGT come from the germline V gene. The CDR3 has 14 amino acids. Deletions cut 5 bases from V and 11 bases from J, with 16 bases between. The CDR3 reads CASSPVRGVAPLHF. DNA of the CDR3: TGTGCCAGCAGTCCCGTAAGAGGGGTCGCACCCCTCCACTTT.

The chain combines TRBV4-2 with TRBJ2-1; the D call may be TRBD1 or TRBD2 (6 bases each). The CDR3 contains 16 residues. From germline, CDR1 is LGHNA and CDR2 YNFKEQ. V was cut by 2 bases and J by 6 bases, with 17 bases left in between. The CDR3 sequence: CASSQKGYGGLNEQFF. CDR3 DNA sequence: TGTGCCAGCAGCCAAAAGGGGTACGGGGGCCTCAATGAGCAGTTCTTC.

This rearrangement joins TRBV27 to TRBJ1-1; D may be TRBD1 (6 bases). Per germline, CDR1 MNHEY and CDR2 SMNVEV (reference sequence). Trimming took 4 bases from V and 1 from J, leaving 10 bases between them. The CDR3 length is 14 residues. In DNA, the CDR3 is TGTGCCAGCAGTTCCTCCAGGGGGAACACTGAAGCTTTCTTT. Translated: CASSSSRGNTEAFF.

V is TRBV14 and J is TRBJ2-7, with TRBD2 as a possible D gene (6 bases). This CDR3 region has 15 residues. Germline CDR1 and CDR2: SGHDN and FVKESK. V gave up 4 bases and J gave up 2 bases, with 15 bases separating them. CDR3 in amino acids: CASSRSGGPTYEQYF. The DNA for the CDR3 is TGTGCCAGCAGCCGCTCCGGAGGGCCAACCTACGAGCAGTACTTC.

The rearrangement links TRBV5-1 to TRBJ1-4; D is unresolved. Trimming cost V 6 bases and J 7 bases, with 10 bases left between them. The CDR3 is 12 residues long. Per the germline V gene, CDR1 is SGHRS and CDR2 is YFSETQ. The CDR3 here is CASTGRGEKLFF. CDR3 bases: TGCGCCAGCACGGGGAGAGGTGAAAAACTGTTTTTT.

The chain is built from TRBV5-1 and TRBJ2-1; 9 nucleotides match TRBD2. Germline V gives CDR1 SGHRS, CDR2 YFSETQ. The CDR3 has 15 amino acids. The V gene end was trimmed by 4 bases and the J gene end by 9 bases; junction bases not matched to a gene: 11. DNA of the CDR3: TGCGCCAGCAGCCATAGCGGGGGACCACTAGGTGAGCAGTTCTTC. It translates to CASSHSGGPLGEQFF.

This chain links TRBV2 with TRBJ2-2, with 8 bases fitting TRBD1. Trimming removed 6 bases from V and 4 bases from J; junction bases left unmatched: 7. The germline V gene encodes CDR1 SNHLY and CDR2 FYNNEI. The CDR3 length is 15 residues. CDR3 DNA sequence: TGTGCCAGCAGACAGGACAGGGCGGTCACCGGGGAGCTGTTTTTT. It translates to CASRQDRAVTGELFF.

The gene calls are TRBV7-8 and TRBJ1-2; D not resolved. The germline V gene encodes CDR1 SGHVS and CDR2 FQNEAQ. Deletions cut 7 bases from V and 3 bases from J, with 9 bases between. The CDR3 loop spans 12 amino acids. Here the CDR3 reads CASTPMDYGYTF. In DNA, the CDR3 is TGTGCCAGCACCCCGATGGACTATGGCTACACCTTC. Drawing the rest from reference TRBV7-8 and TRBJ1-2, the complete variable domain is GAGVSQSPRYKVAKRGQDVALRCDPISGHVSLFWYQQALGQGPEFLTYFQNEAQLDKSGLPSDRFFAERPEGSVSTLKIQRTQQEDSAVYLCASTPMDYGYTFGSGTRLTVV.

CDR3 coding DNA: TGTGCCAGCAGCTCCTCCCTCTACCTGTACGAGCAGTACTTC. Translating it yields CASSSSLYLYEQYF. The rearrangement links TRBV7-2 to TRBJ2-7; D is ambiguous. Germline CDR1 SGHTA, CDR2 FQGNSA. This CDR3 is 14 amino acids long. Trimming left V 4 bases short and J 4 bases short, with 14 bases between.

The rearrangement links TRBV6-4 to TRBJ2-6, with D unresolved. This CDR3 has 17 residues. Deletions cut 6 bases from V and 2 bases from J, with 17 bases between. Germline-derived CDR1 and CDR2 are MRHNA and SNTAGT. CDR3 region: CASSPKPVGPGANVLTF. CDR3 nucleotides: TGTGCCAGCAGCCCCAAACCCGTCGGGCCTGGGGCCAACGTCCTGACTTTC.

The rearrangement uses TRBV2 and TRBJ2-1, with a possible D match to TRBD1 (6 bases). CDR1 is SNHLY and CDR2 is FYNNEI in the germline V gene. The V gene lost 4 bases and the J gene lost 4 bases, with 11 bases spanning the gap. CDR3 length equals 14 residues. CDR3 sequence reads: CASSGRGYYNEQFF. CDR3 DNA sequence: TGTGCCAGCAGTGGCAGGGGATATTACAATGAGCAGTTCTTC. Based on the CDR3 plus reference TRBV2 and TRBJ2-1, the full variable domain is EPEVTQTPSHQVTQMGQEVILRCVPISNHLYFYWYRQILGQKVEFLVSFYNNEISEKSEIFDDQFSVERPDGSNFTLKIRSTKLEDSAMYFCASSGRGYYNEQFFGPGTRLTVL.

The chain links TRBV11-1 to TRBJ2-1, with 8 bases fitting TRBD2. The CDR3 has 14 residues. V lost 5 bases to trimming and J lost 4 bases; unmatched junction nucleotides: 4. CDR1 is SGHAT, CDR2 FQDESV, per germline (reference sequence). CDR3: CASSHGGEYNEQFF. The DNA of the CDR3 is TGTGCCAGCAGCCACGGGGGGGAGTACAATGAGCAGTTCTTC.